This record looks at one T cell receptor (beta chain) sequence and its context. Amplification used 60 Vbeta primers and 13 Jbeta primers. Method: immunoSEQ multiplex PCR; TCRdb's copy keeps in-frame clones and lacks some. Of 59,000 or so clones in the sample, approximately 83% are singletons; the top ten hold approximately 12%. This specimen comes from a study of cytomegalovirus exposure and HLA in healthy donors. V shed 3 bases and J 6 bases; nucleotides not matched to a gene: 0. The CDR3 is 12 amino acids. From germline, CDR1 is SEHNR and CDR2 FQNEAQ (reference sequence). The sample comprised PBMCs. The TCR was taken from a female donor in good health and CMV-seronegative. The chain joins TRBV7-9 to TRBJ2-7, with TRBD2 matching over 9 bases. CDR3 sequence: CASSFSGGEQYF. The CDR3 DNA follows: TGTGCCAGCAGCTTTAGCGGGGGCGAGCAGTACTTC.